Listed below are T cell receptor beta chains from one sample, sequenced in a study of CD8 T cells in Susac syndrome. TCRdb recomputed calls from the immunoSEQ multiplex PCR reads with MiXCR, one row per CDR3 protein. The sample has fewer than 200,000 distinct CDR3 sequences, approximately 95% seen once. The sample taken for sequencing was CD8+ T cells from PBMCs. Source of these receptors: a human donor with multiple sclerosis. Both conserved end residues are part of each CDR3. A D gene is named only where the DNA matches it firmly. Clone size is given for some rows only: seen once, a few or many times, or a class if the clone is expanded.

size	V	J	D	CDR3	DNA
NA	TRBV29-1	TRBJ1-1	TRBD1	CTTDSTQGDTEAFF	TGCACCACGGACAGTACACAGGGGGACACTGAAGCTTTCTTT
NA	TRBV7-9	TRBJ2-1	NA	CASSWVRDLNEQFF	TGTGCCAGCAGCTGGGTACGGGACTTGAATGAGCAGTTCTTC
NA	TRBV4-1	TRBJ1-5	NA	CASSQGAANQPQHF	TGCGCCAGCAGCCAGGGGGCGGCAAATCAGCCCCAGCATTTT
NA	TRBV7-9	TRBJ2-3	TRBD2	CASSPSGSNTDTQYF	TGTGCCAGCAGCCCAAGCGGGAGTAACACAGATACGCAGTATTTT
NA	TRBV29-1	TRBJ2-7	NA	CSVWLGAYRDGRPYEQYF	TGCAGCGTTTGGCTCGGGGCGTACCGGGACGGGCGACCCTACGAGCAGTACTTC
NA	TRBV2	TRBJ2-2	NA	CASSEGRNTGELFF	TGTGCCAGCAGTGAAGGCAGGAACACCGGGGAGCTGTTTTTT
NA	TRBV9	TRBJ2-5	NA	CASSVAGTHQETQYF	TGTGCCAGCAGCGTAGCCGGGACTCATCAAGAGACCCAGTACTTC
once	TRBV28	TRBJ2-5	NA	CASSLSGVPETQYF	TGTGCCAGCAGTTTATCCGGGGTCCCAGAGACCCAGTACTTC
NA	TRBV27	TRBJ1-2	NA	CASSPARSYGYTF	TGTGCCAGCAGCCCCGCGAGGAGCTATGGCTACACCTTC
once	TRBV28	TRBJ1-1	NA	CASTPDGNTEAFF	TGTGCCAGCACCCCGGACGGGAACACTGAAGCTTTCTTT
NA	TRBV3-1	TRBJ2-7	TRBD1	CASSRGQGPYEQYF	TGTGCCAGCAGCCGGGGACAGGGTCCCTACGAGCAGTACTTC
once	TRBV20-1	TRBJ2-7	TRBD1	CSASPQDRVRPYEQYF	TGCAGTGCTAGCCCACAGGACAGGGTTCGGCCCTACGAGCAGTACTTC
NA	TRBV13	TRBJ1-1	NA	CASAPRGQGLNTEAFF	TGTGCCAGCGCCCCCCGCGGACAAGGGTTGAACACTGAAGCTTTCTTT
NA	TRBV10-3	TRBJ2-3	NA	CAISESPDDTQYF	TGTGCCATCAGTGAGTCACCCGATGATACGCAGTATTTT
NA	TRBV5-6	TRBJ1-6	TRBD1	CASTGTGNSPLHF	TGTGCCAGCACCGGGACAGGGAATTCACCCCTCCACTTT
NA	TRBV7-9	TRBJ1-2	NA	CASSLGYSYGYTF	TGTGCCAGCAGCTTAGGGTACAGCTATGGCTACACCTTC
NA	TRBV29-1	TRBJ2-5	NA	CSVDGWEATAYQETQYF	TGCAGCGTTGATGGGTGGGAGGCGACCGCGTACCAAGAGACCCAGTACTTC
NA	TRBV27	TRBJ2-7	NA	CASSPGRQALYEQYF	TGTGCCAGCAGCCCTGGTCGACAGGCCCTCTACGAGCAGTACTTC
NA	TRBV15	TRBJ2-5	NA	CATSRAESPETQYF	TGTGCCACCAGCAGAGCGGAGTCTCCGGAGACCCAGTACTTC
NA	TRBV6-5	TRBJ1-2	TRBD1	CASGNTGDYGYTF	TGTGCCAGCGGTAATACAGGGGACTATGGCTACACCTTC
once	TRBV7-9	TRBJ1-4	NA	CASRARANEKLFF	TGTGCCAGCAGAGCCAGGGCTAATGAAAAACTGTTTTTT
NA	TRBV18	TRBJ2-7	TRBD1	CASSGDRGHAEQYF	TGTGCCAGCTCAGGGGACAGGGGACATGCCGAGCAGTACTTC
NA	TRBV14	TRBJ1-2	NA	CASSLVGGYGYTF	TGTGCCAGCAGCCTCGTGGGAGGGTATGGCTACACCTTC
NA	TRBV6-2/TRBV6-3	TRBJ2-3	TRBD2	CASSYEEAGVFDTQYF	TGTGCCAGCAGTTACGAAGAAGCGGGAGTCTTCGATACGCAGTATTTT
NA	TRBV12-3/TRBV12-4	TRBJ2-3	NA	CASSPSGPF	TGTGCCAGCAGTCCATCGGGCCCTTTT
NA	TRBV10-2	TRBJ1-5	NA	CASMGLGNQPQHF	TGCGCCAGCATGGGCCTGGGCAATCAGCCCCAGCATTTT
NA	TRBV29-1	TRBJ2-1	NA	CSVEDQTGNNEQFF	TGCAGCGTTGAAGATCAAACGGGTAACAATGAGCAGTTCTTC
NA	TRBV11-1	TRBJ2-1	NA	CASSLGFYNEQFF	TGTGCCAGCAGCTTAGGGTTTTACAATGAGCAGTTCTTC
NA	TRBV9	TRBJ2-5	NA	CASSVGGATQETQYF	TGTGCCAGCAGCGTAGGAGGGGCAACCCAAGAGACCCAGTACTTC
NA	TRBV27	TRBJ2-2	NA	CASSLLGGGELFF	TGTGCCAGCAGTTTATTAGGGGGCGGGGAGCTGTTTTTT
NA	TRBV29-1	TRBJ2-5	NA	CSVEDGVKETQYF	TGCAGCGTTGAGGACGGAGTAAAAGAGACCCAGTACTTC
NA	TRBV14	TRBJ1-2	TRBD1	CASSQTGLYGYTF	TGTGCCAGCAGCCAGACAGGGCTCTATGGCTACACCTTC
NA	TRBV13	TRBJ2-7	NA	CASSLGRGLEQYF	TGTGCCAGCAGCCTAGGACGAGGCTTAGAGCAGTACTTC
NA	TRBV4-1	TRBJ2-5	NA	CASSDYGLLQETQYF	TGCGCCAGCAGCGACTACGGACTTCTTCAAGAGACCCAGTACTTC
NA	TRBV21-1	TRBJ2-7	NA	CASSSISYEQYF	TGTGCCAGCAGCAGCATATCCTACGAGCAGTACTTC
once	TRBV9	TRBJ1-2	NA	CASEGSGYGYTF	TGTGCCAGCGAGGGGTCAGGCTATGGCTACACCTTC
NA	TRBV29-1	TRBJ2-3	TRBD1	CSVGNARTGNADTQYF	TGCAGCGTTGGGAATGCCCGGACAGGGAACGCAGATACGCAGTATTTT
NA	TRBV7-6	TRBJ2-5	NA	CASRPMAPETQYF	TGTGCCAGCAGACCTATGGCTCCAGAGACCCAGTACTTC
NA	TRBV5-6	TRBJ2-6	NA	CASSLEATFSGANVLTF	TGTGCCAGCAGCTTGGAGGCCACCTTCTCTGGGGCCAACGTCCTGACTTTC
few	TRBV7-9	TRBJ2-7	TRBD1	CASSSLQGSYEQYF	TGTGCCAGCAGCTCTCTACAGGGGTCATACGAGCAGTACTTC
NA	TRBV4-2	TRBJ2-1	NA	CASSQQRGGSYNEQFF	TGTGCCAGCAGTCAACAGCGAGGGGGGTCCTACAATGAGCAGTTCTTC
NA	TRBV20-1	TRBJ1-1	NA	CSAKDQAPEAFF	TGCAGTGCTAAGGACCAAGCGCCTGAAGCTTTCTTT
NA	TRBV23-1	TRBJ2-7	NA	CASSQGVEQAHYEQYF	TGCGCCAGCAGTCAAGGGGTAGAACAGGCCCATTACGAGCAGTACTTC
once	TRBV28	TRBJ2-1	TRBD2	CASSSFRLAGGNEQFF	TGTGCCAGCAGTTCTTTTCGGTTAGCGGGAGGCAATGAGCAGTTCTTC
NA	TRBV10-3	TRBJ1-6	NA	CAISVFPPPGGDSPLHF	TGTGCCATCAGTGTTTTTCCTCCTCCGGGGGGAGATTCACCCCTCCACTTT
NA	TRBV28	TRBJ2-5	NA	CASRDTPGTETQYF	TGTGCCAGCAGAGACACCCCGGGAACAGAGACCCAGTACTTC
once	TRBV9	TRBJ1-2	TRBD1	CASSQQGASGYTF	TGTGCCAGCAGCCAACAGGGGGCCTCTGGCTACACCTTC
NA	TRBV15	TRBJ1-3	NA	CATSRDRTPGNTIYF	TGTGCCACCAGCAGAGATAGGACACCTGGAAACACCATATATTTT
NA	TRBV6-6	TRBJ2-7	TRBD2	CASRTQAGVAYEQYF	TGTGCCAGCAGAACACAGGCGGGGGTGGCCTACGAGCAGTACTTC
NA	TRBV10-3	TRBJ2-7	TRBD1	CAISGQGPGEQYF	TGTGCCATCAGCGGACAGGGACCTGGCGAGCAGTACTTC
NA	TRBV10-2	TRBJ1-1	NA	CASSEETVDAFF	TGCGCCAGCAGTGAGGAAACAGTTGACGCTTTCTTT
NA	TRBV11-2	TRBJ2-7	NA	CASSLDGDYEQYF	TGTGCCAGCAGCTTAGATGGGGACTACGAGCAGTACTTC
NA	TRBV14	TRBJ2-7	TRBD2	CASSQSGGVYEQYF	TGTGCCAGCAGCCAATCGGGAGGGGTATACGAGCAGTACTTC
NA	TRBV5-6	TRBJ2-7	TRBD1	CASSPTGTEQYF	TGTGCCAGCAGCCCGACAGGGACCGAGCAGTACTTC